This T cell receptor (beta chain) was retrieved from a study of blood T cell repertoires in COVID-19. Study-wide context: The origin of the acute and convalescent COVID-19 samples was the United States, Italy and Spain. Sources were T cells, B-cell-depleted T cells, or PBMCs; the material itself was cDNA or gDNA.

The authors' processing: Estimation of nucleated cell counts relied on the amplification of reference gene primers. The method was immunoSEQ multiplex PCR; TCRdb's version includes in-frame clones alone and lacks a portion of them. Clone size and V and J calls were adopted from that table, with D and trimming inferred from the DNA. In the table there are approximately 200,000 clones, 75% to 90% of which are singletons. This CDR3 spans 17 amino acids. Trimming stripped 0 bases from V and 1 base from J, with 16 bases between. Germline CDR1 and CDR2: LGHNT and FRNRAP. V usage is TRBV12-5 and J usage is TRBJ2-7; D is possibly TRBD1 (5 bases). The receptor was derived from a human donor in a cohort sampled during active COVID-19. Sample: peripheral blood. The CDR3: CASGLVRGQGRSYEQYF. The DNA for the CDR3 is TGTGCTAGTGGTTTGGTACGTGGGCAGGGCCGTTCCTACGAGCAGTACTTC.